This TCR beta chain was sequenced for a study of cytomegalovirus exposure and HLA in healthy donors. In the study overall: Most genotyped donors, approximately 77% of about 360, had Caucasian-associated genetic ancestry. Findings and limits, study-wide: Earlier results showed most TCR beta V segments being productive about 87% or about 30% of the time. A later analysis linked a missense variant in DCLRE1C to the trimming of TCR beta V and J genes. Several top significant clusters appeared, in a later analysis, to be linked to common viral pathogens.

Worth noting for this clone: Its antigen is unknown.

PCR used 60 Vbeta primers and 13 Jbeta primers. TCRdb's table, derived via immunoSEQ multiplex PCR, lists solely in-frame clones and lacks some. Among about 150,000 clones listed, around 80% were seen once. Germline V gene sequence: CDR1 MNHNS, CDR2 SASEGT. The CDR3 consists of 15 residues. V gave up 6 bases and J gave up 8 bases; unmatched junction bases: 14. Sequencing was performed on PBMCs. The clonotype comes from a woman aged 18-29 years in good health and CMV-seronegative. The chain has TRBV6-1 and TRBJ1-1; TRBD1 aligns across 8 bases. This chain's CDR3 is CASRVAQGGRTEAFF. CDR3 bases: TGTGCCAGCAGGGTGGCACAGGGGGGTCGAACGGAAGCTTTCTTT.